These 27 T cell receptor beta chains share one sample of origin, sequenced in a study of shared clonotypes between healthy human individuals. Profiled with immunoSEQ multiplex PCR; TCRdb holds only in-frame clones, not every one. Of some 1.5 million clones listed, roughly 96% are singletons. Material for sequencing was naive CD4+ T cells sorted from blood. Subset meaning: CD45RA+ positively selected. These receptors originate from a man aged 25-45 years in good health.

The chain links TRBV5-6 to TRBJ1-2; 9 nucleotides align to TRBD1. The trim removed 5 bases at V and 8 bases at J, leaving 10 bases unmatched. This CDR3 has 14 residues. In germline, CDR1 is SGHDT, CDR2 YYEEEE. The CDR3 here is CASSLQGAMIGYTF. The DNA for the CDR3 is TGTGCCAGCAGTTTACAGGGGGCGATGATCGGCTACACCTTC. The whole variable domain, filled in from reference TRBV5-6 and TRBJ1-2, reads DAGVTQSPTHLIKTRGQQVTLRCSPKSGHDTVSWYQQALGQGPQFIFQYYEEEERQRGNFPDRFSGHQFPNYSSELNVNALLLGDSALYLCASSLQGAMIGYTFGSGTRLTVV.

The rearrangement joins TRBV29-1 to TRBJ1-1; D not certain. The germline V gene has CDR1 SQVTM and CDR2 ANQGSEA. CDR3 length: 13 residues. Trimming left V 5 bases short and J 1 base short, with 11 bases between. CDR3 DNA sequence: TGCAGCGTTATCAGGCAGGAGAACACTGAAGCTTTCTTT. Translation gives CSVIRQENTEAFF.

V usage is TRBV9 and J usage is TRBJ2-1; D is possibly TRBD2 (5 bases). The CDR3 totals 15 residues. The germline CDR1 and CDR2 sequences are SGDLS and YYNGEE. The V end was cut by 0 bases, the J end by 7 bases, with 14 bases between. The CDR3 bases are TGTGCCAGCAGCGTAGCCGGGATGGGAATAAATGAGCAGTTCTTC. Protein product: CASSVAGMGINEQFF.

The chain's CDR3 is CASSISTGTSEQYF. CDR3 in DNA: TGTGCCAGCAGCATCTCGACAGGGACCTCCGAGCAGTACTTC. The chain recombines TRBV7-2 with TRBJ2-7; 7 nucleotides agree with TRBD1. V shed 5 bases and J 6 bases; nucleotides not matched to a gene: 10. The CDR3 contains 14 residues. The germline gives CDR1 SGHTA, CDR2 FQGNSA.

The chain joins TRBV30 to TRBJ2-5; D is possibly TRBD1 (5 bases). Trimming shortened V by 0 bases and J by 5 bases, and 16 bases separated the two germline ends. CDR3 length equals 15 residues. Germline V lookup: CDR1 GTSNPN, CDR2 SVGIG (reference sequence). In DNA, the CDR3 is TGTGCCTGGAGTGTTCCCCTCCAGGGAAAGGAGACCCAGTACTTC. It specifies CAWSVPLQGKETQYF.

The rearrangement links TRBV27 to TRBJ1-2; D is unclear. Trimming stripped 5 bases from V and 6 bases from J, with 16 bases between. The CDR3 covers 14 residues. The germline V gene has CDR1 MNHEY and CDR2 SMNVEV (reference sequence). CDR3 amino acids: CASSPTLSIHGYTF. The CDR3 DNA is TGTGCCAGCAGTCCGACCCTCAGCATCCATGGCTACACCTTC.

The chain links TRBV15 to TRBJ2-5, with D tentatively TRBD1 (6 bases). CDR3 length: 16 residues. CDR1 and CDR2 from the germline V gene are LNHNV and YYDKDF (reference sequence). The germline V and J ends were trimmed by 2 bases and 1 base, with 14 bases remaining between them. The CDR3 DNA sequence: TGTGCCACCAGCAGAACCGGACAGCGTACCCAAGAGACCCAGTACTTC. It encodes CATSRTGQRTQETQYF.

The CDR3 DNA reads as TGTGCCAGCAGCTTAACTAGACTAGGGACCCAGTACTTC. Protein: CASSLTRLGTQYF. The chain employs TRBV11-3 and TRBJ2-5; maybe TRBD2 (6 bases). The CDR3 contains 13 residues. The V and J ends lost 2 bases and 7 bases respectively, with 11 bases between them. From germline, CDR1 is SGHNT and CDR2 YENEEA. Variable domain in full (rest from reference TRBV11-3 and TRBJ2-5): EAGVVQSPRYKIIEKKQPVAFWCNPISGHNTLYWYLQNLGQGPELLIRYENEEAVDDSQLPKDRFSAERLKGVDSTLKIQPAELGDSAVYLCASSLTRLGTQYFGPGTRLLVL.

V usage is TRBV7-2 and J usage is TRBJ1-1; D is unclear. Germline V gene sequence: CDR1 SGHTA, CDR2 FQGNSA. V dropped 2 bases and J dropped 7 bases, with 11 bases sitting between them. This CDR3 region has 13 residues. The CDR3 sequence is CASSLIIGREAFF. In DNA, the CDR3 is TGTGCCAGCAGCTTAATCATCGGGCGTGAAGCTTTCTTT. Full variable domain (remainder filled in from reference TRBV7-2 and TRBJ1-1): GAGVSQSPSNKVTEKGKDVELRCDPISGHTALYWYRQSLGQGLEFLIYFQGNSAPDKSGLPSDRFSAERTGGSVSTLTIQRTQQEDSAVYLCASSLIIGREAFFGQGTRLTVV.

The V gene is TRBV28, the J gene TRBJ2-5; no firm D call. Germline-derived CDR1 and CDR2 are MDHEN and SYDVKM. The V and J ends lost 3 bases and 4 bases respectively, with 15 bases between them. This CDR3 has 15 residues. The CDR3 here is CASSFSGPMGETQYF. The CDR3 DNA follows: TGTGCCAGCAGTTTTAGTGGACCAATGGGAGAGACCCAGTACTTC.

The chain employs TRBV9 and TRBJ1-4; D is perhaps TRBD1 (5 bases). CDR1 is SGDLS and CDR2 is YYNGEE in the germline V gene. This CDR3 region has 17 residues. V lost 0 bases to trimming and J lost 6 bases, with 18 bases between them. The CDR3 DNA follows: TGTGCCAGCAGCGTAGTTCCCGTCCGGCAGGGAGATGAAAAACTGTTTTTT. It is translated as CASSVVPVRQGDEKLFF.

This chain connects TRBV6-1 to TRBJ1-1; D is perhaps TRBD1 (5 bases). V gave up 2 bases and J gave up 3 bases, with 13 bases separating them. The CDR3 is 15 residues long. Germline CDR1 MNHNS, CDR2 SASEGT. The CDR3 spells CASSESWGGDTEAFF. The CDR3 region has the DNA TGTGCCAGCAGTGAATCGTGGGGAGGGGACACTGAAGCTTTCTTT.

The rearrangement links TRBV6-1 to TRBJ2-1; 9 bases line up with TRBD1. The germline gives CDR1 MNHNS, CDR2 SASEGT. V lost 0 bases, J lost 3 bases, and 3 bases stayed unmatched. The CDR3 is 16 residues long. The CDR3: CASSEAPTGGYNEQFF. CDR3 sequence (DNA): TGTGCCAGCAGTGAAGCCCCGACAGGGGGCTACAATGAGCAGTTCTTC.

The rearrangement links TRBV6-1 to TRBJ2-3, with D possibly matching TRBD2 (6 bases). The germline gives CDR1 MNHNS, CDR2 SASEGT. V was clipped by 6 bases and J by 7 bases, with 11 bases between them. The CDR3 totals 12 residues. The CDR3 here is CASRGTLNTQYF. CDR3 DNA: TGTGCCAGCAGGGGGACTCTTAATACGCAGTATTTT.

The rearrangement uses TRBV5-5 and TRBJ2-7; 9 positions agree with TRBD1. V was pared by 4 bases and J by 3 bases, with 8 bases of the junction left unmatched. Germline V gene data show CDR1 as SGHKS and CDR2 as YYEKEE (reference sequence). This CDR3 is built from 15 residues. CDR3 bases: TGTGCCAGCAGCCAAAGTGAGGACAGGGGCTACGAGCAGTACTTC. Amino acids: CASSQSEDRGYEQYF.

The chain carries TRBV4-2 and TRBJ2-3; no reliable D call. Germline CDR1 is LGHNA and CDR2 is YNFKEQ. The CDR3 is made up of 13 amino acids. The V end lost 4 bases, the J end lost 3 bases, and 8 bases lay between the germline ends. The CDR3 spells CASSPDGTDTQYF. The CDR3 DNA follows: TGTGCCAGCAGCCCTGATGGTACAGATACGCAGTATTTT.

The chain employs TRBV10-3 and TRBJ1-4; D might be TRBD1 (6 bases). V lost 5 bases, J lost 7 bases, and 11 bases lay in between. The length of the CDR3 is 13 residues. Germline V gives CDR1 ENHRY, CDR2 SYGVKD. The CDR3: CAISRDRSEKLFF. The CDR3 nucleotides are TGTGCCATCAGTAGAGACAGGAGTGAAAAACTGTTTTTT.

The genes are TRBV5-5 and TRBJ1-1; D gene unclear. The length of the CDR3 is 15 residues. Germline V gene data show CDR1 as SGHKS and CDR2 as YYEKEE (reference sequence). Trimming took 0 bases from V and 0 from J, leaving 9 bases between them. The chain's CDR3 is CASSLDPGMNTEAFF. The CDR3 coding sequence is TGTGCCAGCAGCTTGGATCCGGGCATGAACACTGAAGCTTTCTTT. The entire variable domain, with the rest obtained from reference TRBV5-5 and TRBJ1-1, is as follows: DAGVTQSPTHLIKTRGQQVTLRCSPISGHKSVSWYQQVLGQGPQFIFQYYEKEERGRGNFPDRFSARQFPNYSSELNVNALLLGDSALYLCASSLDPGMNTEAFFGQGTRLTVV.

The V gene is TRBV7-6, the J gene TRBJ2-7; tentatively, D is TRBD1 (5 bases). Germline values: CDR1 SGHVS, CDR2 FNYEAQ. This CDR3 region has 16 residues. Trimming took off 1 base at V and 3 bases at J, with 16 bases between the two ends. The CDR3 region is CASSLVGQGSIYEQYF. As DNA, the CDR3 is TGTGCCAGCAGCTTAGTTGGGCAGGGTAGTATCTACGAGCAGTACTTC.

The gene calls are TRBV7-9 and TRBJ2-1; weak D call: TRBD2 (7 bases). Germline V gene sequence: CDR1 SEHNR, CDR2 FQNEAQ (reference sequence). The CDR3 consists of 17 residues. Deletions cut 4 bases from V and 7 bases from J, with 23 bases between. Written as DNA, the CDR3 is TGTGCCAGCAGCTCCAAAAAAGGGCGGGGGCTCGGGAATGAGCAGTTCTTC. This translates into CASSSKKGRGLGNEQFF.

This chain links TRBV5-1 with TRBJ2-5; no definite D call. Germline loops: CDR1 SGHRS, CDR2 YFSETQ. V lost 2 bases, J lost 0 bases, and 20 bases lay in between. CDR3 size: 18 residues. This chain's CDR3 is CASSLEGMGLGYQETQYF. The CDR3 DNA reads TGCGCCAGCAGCTTAGAAGGAATGGGTTTGGGATACCAAGAGACCCAGTACTTC.

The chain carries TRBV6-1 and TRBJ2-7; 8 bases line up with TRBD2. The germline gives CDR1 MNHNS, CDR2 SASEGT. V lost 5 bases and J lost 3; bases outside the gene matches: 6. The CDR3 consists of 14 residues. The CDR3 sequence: CASSQGTSSYEQYF. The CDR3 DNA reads TGTGCCAGCAGTCAAGGGACTAGTAGCTACGAGCAGTACTTC.

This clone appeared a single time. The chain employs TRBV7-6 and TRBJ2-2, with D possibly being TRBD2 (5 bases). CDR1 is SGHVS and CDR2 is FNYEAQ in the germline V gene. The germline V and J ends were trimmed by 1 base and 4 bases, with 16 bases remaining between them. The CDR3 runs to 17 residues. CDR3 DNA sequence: TGTGCCAGCAGCTTAGTTCCGTTGCGGGTGAGCACCGGGGAGCTGTTTTTT. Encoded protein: CASSLVPLRVSTGELFF.

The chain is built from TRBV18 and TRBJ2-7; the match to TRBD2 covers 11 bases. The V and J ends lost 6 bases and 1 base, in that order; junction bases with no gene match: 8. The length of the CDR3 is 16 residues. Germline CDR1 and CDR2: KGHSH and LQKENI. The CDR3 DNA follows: TGTGCCAGCTCTCCAGCGACTAGCGGGATTTCCTACGAGCAGTACTTC. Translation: CASSPATSGISYEQYF. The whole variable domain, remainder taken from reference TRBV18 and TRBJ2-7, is NAGVMQNPRHLVRRRGQEARLRCSPMKGHSHVYWYRQLPEEGLKFMVYLQKENIIDESGMPKERFSAEFPKEGPSILRIQQVVRGDSAAYFCASSPATSGISYEQYFGPGTRLTVT.

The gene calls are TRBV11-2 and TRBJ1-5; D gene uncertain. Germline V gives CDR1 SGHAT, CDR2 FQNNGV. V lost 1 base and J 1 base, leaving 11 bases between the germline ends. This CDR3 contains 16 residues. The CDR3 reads CASSLVWGVSNQPQHF. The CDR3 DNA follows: TGTGCCAGCAGCTTAGTTTGGGGAGTGAGCAATCAGCCCCAGCATTTT.

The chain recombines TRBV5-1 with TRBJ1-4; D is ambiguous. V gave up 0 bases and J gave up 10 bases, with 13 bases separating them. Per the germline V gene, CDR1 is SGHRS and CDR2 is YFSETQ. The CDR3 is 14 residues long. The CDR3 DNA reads TGCGCCAGCAGCTTGGGGACTGCAGTCGGAAAACTGTTTTTT. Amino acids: CASSLGTAVGKLFF.

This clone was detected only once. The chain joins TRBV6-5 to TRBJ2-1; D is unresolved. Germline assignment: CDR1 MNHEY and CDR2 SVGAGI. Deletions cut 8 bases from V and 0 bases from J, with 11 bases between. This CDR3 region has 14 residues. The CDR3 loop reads CASQADYSYNEQFF. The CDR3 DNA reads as TGTGCCAGCCAAGCAGATTACTCCTACAATGAGCAGTTCTTC.